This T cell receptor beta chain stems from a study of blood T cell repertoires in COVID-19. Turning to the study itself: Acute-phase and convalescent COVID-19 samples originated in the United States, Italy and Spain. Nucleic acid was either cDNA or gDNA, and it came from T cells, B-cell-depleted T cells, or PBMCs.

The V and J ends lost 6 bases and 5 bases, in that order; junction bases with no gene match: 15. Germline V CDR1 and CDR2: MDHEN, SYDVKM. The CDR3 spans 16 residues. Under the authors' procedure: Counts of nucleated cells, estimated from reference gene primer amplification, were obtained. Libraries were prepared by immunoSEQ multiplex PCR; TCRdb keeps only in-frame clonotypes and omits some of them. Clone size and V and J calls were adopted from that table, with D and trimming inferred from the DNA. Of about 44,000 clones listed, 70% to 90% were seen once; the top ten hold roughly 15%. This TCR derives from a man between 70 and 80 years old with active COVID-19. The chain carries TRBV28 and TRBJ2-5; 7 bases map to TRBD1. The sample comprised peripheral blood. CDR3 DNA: TGTGCCAGCAGGCAGTCGACGGGACAGTTATGGGAGACCCAGTACTTC. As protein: CASRQSTGQLWETQYF. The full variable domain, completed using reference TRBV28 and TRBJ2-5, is DVKVTQSSRYLVKRTGEKVFLECVQDMDHENMFWYRQDPGLGLRLIYFSYDVKMKEKGDIPEGYSVSREKKERFSLILESASTNQTSMYLCASRQSTGQLWETQYFGPGTRLLVL.